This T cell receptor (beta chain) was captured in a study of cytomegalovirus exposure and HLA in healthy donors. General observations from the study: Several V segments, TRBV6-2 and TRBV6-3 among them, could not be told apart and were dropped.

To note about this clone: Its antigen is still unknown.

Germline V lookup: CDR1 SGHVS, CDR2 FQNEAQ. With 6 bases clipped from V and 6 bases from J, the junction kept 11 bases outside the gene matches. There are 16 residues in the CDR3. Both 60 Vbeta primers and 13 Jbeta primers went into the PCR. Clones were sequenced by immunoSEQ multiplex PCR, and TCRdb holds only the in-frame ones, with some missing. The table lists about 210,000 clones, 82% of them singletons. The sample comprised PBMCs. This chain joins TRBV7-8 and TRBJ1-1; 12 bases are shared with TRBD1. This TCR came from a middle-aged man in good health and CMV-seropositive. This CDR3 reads CASRVPGQGARAEAFF. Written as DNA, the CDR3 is TGTGCCAGCAGGGTACCGGGACAGGGGGCGCGAGCTGAAGCTTTCTTT.